This T cell receptor (beta chain) was identified during a study of blood T cell repertoires in COVID-19. Study as a whole: The origin of the acute and convalescent COVID-19 samples was the United States, Italy and Spain. In each case, the material was cDNA or gDNA derived from T cells, B-cell-depleted T cells, or PBMCs.

In the authors' methods: Amplification of reference gene primers provided the estimated nucleated cell counts. Profiling relied on immunoSEQ multiplex PCR, and the TCRdb table lists in-frame clones only, not all of them. V and J calls and clone size are as listed in that table; D and trimming were resolved from the DNA. The sample consists of about 400,000 clones, 75% to 90% of them appearing once. CDR3 length: 16 amino acids. Trimming removed 3 bases at V and 0 bases at J, with 12 bases between. CDR1 and CDR2 from the germline V gene are MNHNS and SASEGT. Material: peripheral blood. This chain links TRBV6-1 with TRBJ1-5; no clear D. The sequence was obtained from a woman aged 25 to 39 with active or convalescent COVID-19. CDR3 sequence (DNA): TGTGCCAGCAGTGACTTCGGGGTATCTAGCAATCAGCCCCAGCATTTT. The encoded protein is CASSDFGVSSNQPQHF.